This T cell receptor (beta chain) emerged from a study of blood T cells in healthy people across ages. A sample-barcoded 5' primer and a J-beta primer mix were used in a second PCR of roughly 6 to 11 cycles. Each CDR3 protein gets one entry after TCRdb re-called the 5' RACE reads with MiXCR. This sample carries around 820,000 distinct CDR3 sequences, 25% of them seen once, and the ten largest clones take 3.7%. This sample also appeared in a second study, on T cells of mothers and their children.

The receptor comes from a boy aged 5-17 years in good health. Sequences were obtained from blood.

For the CDR3, the DNA is TGTGCCAGCAGCTTAGCTACCAAAGCGGGGGAGCTGTTTTTT. Translation gives CASSLATKAGELFF. V usage is TRBV5-4 and J usage is TRBJ2-2, with no clear D. With 2 bases removed from V and 8 bases from J, the gap between germline ends came to 13 bases. In germline, CDR1 is SGHNT, CDR2 YYREEE (reference sequence). The CDR3 has 14 residues.